These T cell receptor beta chains were read from a single sample in a study of blood T cell repertoires in COVID-19. Sequenced by immunoSEQ multiplex PCR; TCRdb stores in-frame clones only, minus some. The sample carries 120,000 or so clones, 65% to 80% recorded once. Sequencing was performed on peripheral blood. The receptors shown here come from an older woman with acute or convalescent COVID-19. Both conserved end residues are part of each CDR3. D genes are given only for firm matches. Size values are once, few and many counts, or a class for expanded clones, and some rows have none.

D	V	size	J	CDR3	DNA
TRBD1	TRBV5-1	.	TRBJ2-3	CASSMGQGSGSTDTQYF	TGCGCCAGCAGCATGGGACAGGGGTCGGGCAGCACAGATACGCAGTATTTT
TRBD1	TRBV11-2	.	TRBJ1-5	CASSHSGTGQSNQPQHF	TGTGCCAGCAGCCACTCCGGGACAGGGCAGAGCAATCAGCCCCAGCATTTT
.	TRBV11-2	.	TRBJ1-3	CASTRSGNTIYF	TGTGCCAGCACCCGCTCTGGAAACACCATATATTTT
TRBD1	TRBV28	few	TRBJ1-5	CASSLIPLQGANRPQHF	TGTGCCAGCAGTTTAATCCCCCTACAGGGGGCTAATCGGCCCCAGCATTTT
.	TRBV5-5	.	TRBJ1-5	CASSFRDTANQPQHF	TGTGCCAGCAGCTTCCGGGACACTGCAAATCAGCCCCAGCATTTT
.	TRBV5-1	.	TRBJ1-2	CASSLSAQNYGYTF	TGCGCCAGCAGCTTGTCTGCCCAGAACTATGGCTACACCTTC
.	TRBV5-5	.	TRBJ2-6	CASRSLGGANVLTF	TGTGCCAGCAGGTCATTGGGCGGGGCCAACGTCCTGACTTTC
.	TRBV9	.	TRBJ2-7	CASSFPPSRPNSYEQYF	TGTGCCAGCAGCTTCCCGCCCAGCAGGCCAAATTCCTACGAGCAGTACTTC
.	TRBV7-6	.	TRBJ2-3	CASSRRSGATDTQYF	TGTGCCAGCAGTCGACGGTCGGGAGCCACAGATACGCAGTATTTT
.	TRBV28	few	TRBJ1-3	CASSFSGRGNTIYF	TGTGCCAGCAGTTTTTCGGGGAGGGGAAACACCATATATTTT
TRBD1	TRBV7-3	few	TRBJ1-1	CASSPGGSTEAFF	TGTGCCAGCAGCCCAGGGGGAAGCACTGAAGCTTTCTTT
.	TRBV7-9	.	TRBJ1-2	CASSLAGLRPSNGYTF	TGTGCCAGCAGCTTAGCGGGATTGAGGCCTAGCAACGGCTACACCTTC
.	TRBV18	.	TRBJ2-5	CASSSSLLETQYF	TGTGCCAGCTCATCTTCTCTTCTGGAGACCCAGTACTTC
.	TRBV15	.	TRBJ2-1	CATSPPAGMGSYNEQFF	TGTGCCACCAGCCCCCCCGCGGGTATGGGGTCCTACAATGAGCAGTTCTTC
TRBD1	TRBV4-1	.	TRBJ1-6	CASSLITGQANSPLHF	TGCGCCAGCAGCCTCATAACCGGACAGGCAAATTCACCCCTCCACTTT
TRBD1	TRBV7-2	.	TRBJ2-7	CASRSPGQGSYEQYF	TGTGCCAGCAGGTCACCGGGACAGGGATCTTACGAGCAGTACTTC
.	TRBV28	.	TRBJ1-3	CASSLSQGNTIYF	TGTGCCAGCAGTTTATCCCAAGGAAACACCATATATTTT
TRBD1	TRBV6-4	.	TRBJ1-2	CASREDRGYGYTF	TGTGCCAGCAGAGAGGACAGGGGGTACGGCTACACCTTC
TRBD1	TRBV7-9	once	TRBJ1-4	CASSPDRDSPTNEKLFF	TGTGCCAGCAGCCCGGACAGGGATTCTCCAACTAATGAAAAACTGTTTTTT
.	TRBV28	.	TRBJ1-1	CASSFLGSYRGGFNTEAFF	TGTGCCAGCAGTTTCTTAGGTAGTTATCGTGGGGGGTTCAACACTGAAGCTTTCTTT
TRBD1	TRBV5-1	.	TRBJ1-5	CASRAGQGGNQPQHF	TGCGCCAGCAGAGCGGGACAGGGAGGCAATCAGCCCCAGCATTTT
TRBD1	TRBV7-2	.	TRBJ1-1	CASSRQGIEAFF	TGTGCCAGCAGTCGACAGGGGATTGAAGCTTTCTTT
TRBD1	TRBV6-2/TRBV6-3	.	TRBJ1-5	CASNPIDRGSNQPQHF	TGTGCCAGCAACCCGATTGACAGGGGCAGCAATCAGCCCCAGCATTTT
.	TRBV7-8	.	TRBJ1-1	CASSLVTGQAAFF	TGTGCCAGCAGCTTAGTTACAGGGCAGGCAGCTTTCTTT
TRBD1	TRBV2	few	TRBJ2-7	CATGQGAYEQYF	TGTGCCACCGGACAGGGAGCCTACGAGCAGTACTTC
.	TRBV11-3	.	TRBJ2-1	CASSLGQGDEQFF	TGTGCCAGCAGCTTAGGCCAGGGCGATGAGCAGTTCTTC
.	TRBV7-2	.	TRBJ1-1	CASSSGLGLNTEAFF	TGTGCCAGCAGCTCGGGTCTGGGGCTTAACACTGAAGCTTTCTTT